This T cell receptor beta chain stems from a study of T cells in Graves' hyperthyroidism and ophthalmopathy. Study observations and caveats: With a median lead of about 6.9 months before onset, the model predicted ophthalmopathy. Blood samples included most of the expanded thyroid clonotypes exceeding 0.001.

The CDR3 runs to 15 residues. Germline loops: CDR1 GTSNPN, CDR2 SVGIG (reference sequence). The V end was cut by 4 bases, the J end by 12 bases, with 24 bases between. Researchers took RNA transcripts and amplified the TCR beta CDR3 regions from them. The HTBI primer set served for first-round RT-PCR of the TCR CDR3. TCRdb used MiXCR to reprocess the multiplex PCR reads, holding one entry per CDR3 protein. The data show 460,000 or so distinct CDR3 sequences, about an eighth seen once. This clonotype was observed many times. Its antigen is not identified. The PBMCs had their origin in 8.5 to 10 ml of fresh peripheral blood.

Sequencing was performed on blood. This chain uses TRBV30 with TRBJ1-4; D gene uncertain. This clonotype was obtained from a woman under 30 with Graves' hyperthyroidism. The DNA for the CDR3 is TGTGCCTGGACCCCCGGGCCCTCGGTCCCACGGGAACTGTTTTTT. It translates to CAWTPGPSVPRELFF. Filled out from reference TRBV30 and TRBJ1-4, the complete variable domain reads SQTIHQWPATLVQPVGSPLSLECTVEGTSNPNLYWYRQAAGRGLQLLFYSVGIGQISSEVPQNLSASRPQDRQFILSSKKLLLSDSGFYLCAWTPGPSVPRELFFGSGTQLSVL.